Listed below are T cell receptor beta chains from one sample, sequenced in a study of CD8+CD57+ T cells in acquired aplastic anemia. TCRdb re-called the reads with MiXCR, one entry per CDR3 protein. The sample holds around 190,000 distinct CDR3 sequences, about half seen once. The specimen was sorted CD4+, CD8+, or CD8+CD57+ T cells (not recorded which) from PBMCs. Source of these receptors: a human donor in good health, serving as a control. The CDR3 runs from the conserved cysteine through the conserved F or W. Fields, in order: D gene, J gene, V gene, clone size, CDR3 protein, CDR3 DNA. D genes are given only for firm matches. The size of a clone is reported for some rows only, either as once, few or many, or as a class for expanded clones.

TRBD2,TRBJ2-5,TRBV20-1,-,CSAGTGGTNGGGAETQYF,TGCAGTGCTGGAACTGGCGGGACTAACGGGGGTGGAGCGGAGACCCAGTACTTC
-,TRBJ1-6,TRBV5-6,many,CASSLQAGNNSPLHF,TGTGCCAGCAGCTTGCAGGCCGGGAATAATTCACCCCTCCACTTT
TRBD1,TRBJ2-6,TRBV6-1,many,CASSRDRGIGGANVLTF,TGTGCCAGCAGTAGGGACAGGGGAATTGGAGGGGCCAACGTCCTGACTTTC
-,TRBJ1-1,TRBV29-1,-,CSVGGGDGNTEAFF,TGCAGCGTGGGGGGGGGGGACGGGAACACTGAAGCTTTCTTT
-,TRBJ2-7,TRBV7-2,once,CASSLDRGDYGYTYEQYF,TGTGCCAGCAGCTTGGATAGGGGCGACTATGGCTACACCTACGAGCAGTACTTC
TRBD2,TRBJ2-5,TRBV2,once,CASSEGGLAGGPGETQYF,TGTGCCAGCAGTGAAGGAGGACTAGCGGGGGGTCCCGGGGAGACCCAGTACTTC
TRBD2,TRBJ2-1,TRBV5-8,many,CASSLATSGGHNEQFF,TGTGCCAGCAGCTTGGCGACTAGCGGGGGCCACAATGAGCAGTTCTTC
-,TRBJ1-1,TRBV14,-,CASSQDGSWYTEAFF,TGTGCCAGCAGCCAAGATGGGTCGTGGTACACTGAAGCTTTCTTT
TRBD2,TRBJ2-7,TRBV28,-,CASSRGTSGNLITYEQYF,TGTGCCAGCAGTCGAGGGACTAGCGGGAATCTCATAACCTACGAGCAGTACTTC
-,TRBJ1-5,TRBV5-1,-,CASSLTSSPDTQHF,TGCGCCAGCAGCTTAACTAGCAGCCCAGATACGCAGCATTTT
-,TRBJ2-7,TRBV24-1,few,CATSDDYEQYF,TGTGCCACCAGTGACGACTACGAGCAGTACTTC
TRBD1,TRBJ1-5,TRBV24-1,many,CATSREGGSNQPQHF,TGTGCCACCAGTCGAGAAGGGGGCAGCAATCAGCCCCAGCATTTT
TRBD2,TRBJ2-6,TRBV7-2,once,CASSPLASGGNVLTF,TGTGCCAGCAGCCCCCTGGCTAGCGGGGGGAACGTCCTGACTTTC
-,TRBJ1-2,TRBV7-9,-,CASSSSDYGYTF,TGTGCCAGCAGCTCCTCCGACTATGGCTACACCTTC
TRBD1,TRBJ2-6,TRBV19,-,CASSIAGGSGANVLTF,TGTGCCAGTAGTATAGCAGGGGGTTCTGGGGCCAACGTCCTGACTTTC
TRBD2,TRBJ2-1,TRBV3-1,-,CASSQGSGGAGEQLF,TGTGCCAGCAGCCAAGGTAGCGGGGGGGCCGGTGAGCAGCTCTTC
-,TRBJ2-1,TRBV6-5,many,CASSIGLSLSYNEQFF,TGTGCCAGCAGTATCGGGTTGAGCCTCTCCTACAATGAGCAGTTCTTC
TRBD1,TRBJ2-7,TRBV5-1,-,CASSFGTGGTYEQYF,TGCGCCAGCAGCTTCGGAACAGGGGGGACTTACGAGCAGTACTTC
-,TRBJ1-2,TRBV15,once,CATTEIRDRNYGYTF,TGTGCCACCACGGAGATAAGAGACAGAAACTATGGCTACACCTTC
-,TRBJ1-5,TRBV29-1,-,CSVGTGTSPQHF,TGCAGCGTTGGCACAGGGACATCGCCCCAGCATTTT
TRBD1,TRBJ1-1,TRBV10-3,once,CAITTGVNTEAFF,TGTGCCATCACTACAGGGGTGAACACTGAAGCTTTCTTT
TRBD2,TRBJ2-5,TRBV7-8,-,CASSLRTSETQYF,TGTGCCAGCAGCTTACGGACTAGCGAGACCCAGTACTTC
TRBD2,TRBJ2-7,TRBV20-1,many,CSARRAGGRSEQYF,TGCAGTGCTAGGAGGGCGGGGGGGAGGAGCGAGCAGTACTTC
TRBD2,TRBJ2-7,TRBV20-1,few,CSAGTSSNEQYF,TGCAGTGCTGGGACTAGTTCTAACGAGCAGTACTTC
-,TRBJ2-3,TRBV15,-,CATSTLGVTQYF,TGTGCCACCAGCACCCTCGGGGTAACGCAGTATTTT